The 8 T cell receptor beta chains below come from one sample, sequenced in a study of blood T cells in healthy people across ages. PCR was performed a second time for about 6 to 12 cycles using a sample-barcoded 5' primer and a J-beta primer mix. MiXCR was run by TCRdb on the 5' RACE reads, yielding one entry per CDR3 protein. The data hold hundreds of thousands of distinct CDR3 sequences, with approximately 50% observed a single time. The material sequenced was blood. The receptor source for this set is a woman aged 60-75 years in good health.

V gene TRBV27 combines with J gene TRBJ2-3, with 8 bases that match TRBD2. Unmatched junction bases numbered 14, after V lost 5 bases and J lost 1 base. This CDR3 is 18 amino acids long. CDR1 and CDR2 (germline): MNHEY, SMNVEV (reference sequence). CDR3 nucleotides: TGTGCCAGCAGTCTCCCTGAGACTAGCGATGGGGGCACAGATACGCAGTATTTT. This codes for CASSLPETSDGGTDTQYF.

This clonotype turned up a few times. The rearrangement uses TRBV2 and TRBJ2-6; D remains unclear. This CDR3 spans 14 amino acids. Germline lookup yields CDR1 SNHLY and CDR2 FYNNEI. Trimming shortened V by 7 bases and J by 0 bases, and 7 bases separated the two germline ends. Written as DNA, the CDR3 is TGTGCCAGCAAGTTGGACTCTGGGGCCAACGTCCTGACTTTC. Translating gives CASKLDSGANVLTF.

The chain uses TRBV7-2 and TRBJ2-7; no definite D call. CDR1 SGHTA and CDR2 FQGNSA come from the germline V gene. This CDR3 has 14 residues. V lost 3 bases to trimming and J lost 4 bases, with 13 bases between them. The DNA of the CDR3 is TGTGCCAGCAGCTTGGCCCAGGTTGGTTACGAGCAGTACTTC. Amino acid sequence: CASSLAQVGYEQYF.

The chain combines TRBV28 with TRBJ2-7, with D possibly matching TRBD2 (6 bases). The CDR3 contains 12 residues. Looked up from germline, CDR1 is MDHEN and CDR2 is SYDVKM. With 5 bases removed from V and 6 bases from J, the gap between germline ends came to 11 bases. CDR3 nucleotides: TGTGCCAGCAGTACGGAGGGGTTCGAGCAGTACTTC. It codes for CASSTEGFEQYF.

This clonotype has more than one count but fewer than ten. This sequence joins TRBV20-1 and TRBJ2-3, with TRBD2 matching 7 bases. This CDR3 is built from 14 residues. From germline, CDR1 is DFQATT and CDR2 SNEGSKA (reference sequence). Unmatched junction bases numbered 9, after V lost 3 bases and J lost 6 bases. CDR3 amino acids: CSASGDYRSDTQYF. The CDR3, as DNA: TGCAGTGCTAGTGGGGACTACCGTTCGGATACGCAGTATTTT.

V and J are TRBV18 and TRBJ1-1; tentatively, D is TRBD1 (6 bases). V dropped 3 bases and J dropped 1 base, with 12 bases sitting between them. Germline CDR1 and CDR2: KGHSH and LQKENI. The CDR3 totals 15 residues. CDR3 DNA sequence: TGTGCCAGCTCACCCTATGGACAGACGAACACTGAAGCTTTCTTT. It encodes CASSPYGQTNTEAFF.

This clonotype was observed a handful of times. This chain connects TRBV28 to TRBJ2-2; D uncertain. Trimming took 1 base from V and 7 from J, leaving 4 bases between them. The CDR3 is 12 amino acids. CDR1 MDHEN and CDR2 SYDVKM come from the germline V gene. In DNA, the CDR3 is TGTGCCAGCAGTTTATTATACGGGGAGCTGTTTTTT. This encodes CASSLLYGELFF.

The chain employs TRBV28 and TRBJ2-1; the match to TRBD2 covers 7 bases. The CDR3 covers 14 residues. V lost 8 bases to trimming and J lost 7 bases; unmatched junction nucleotides: 11. Per the germline V gene, CDR1 is MDHEN and CDR2 is SYDVKM. Here the CDR3 reads CASCWGGDRNEQFF. The CDR3 coding sequence is TGTGCCAGCTGTTGGGGAGGGGATCGTAATGAGCAGTTCTTC.